This is a list of T cell receptor beta chains from one sample in a study of control samples from healthy donors and cancer patients. Sequencing was performed with immunoSEQ multiplex PCR; in TCRdb, only in-frame clones are kept and a portion is missing. This sample has about 120,000 clones, with 70% to 90% found just once. What was sequenced was blood. These receptors were collected from a man aged 40-49 years in good health. Each CDR3 is given with its conserved first and last residue. A D gene is named only where the DNA matches it firmly. For some rows the clone size is stated as once, few or many, or as a class when expanded; others skip it.

j_call | clone_size | v_call | d_call | cdr3_aa | cdr3_nt
TRBJ1-1 | . | TRBV4-3 | TRBD1 | CASSQGQGDTEAFF | TGCGCCAGCAGCCAAGGACAGGGGGACACTGAAGCTTTCTTT
TRBJ2-2 | . | TRBV6-6 | . | CASSYQTTGELFF | TGTGCCAGCAGCTATCAGACTACCGGGGAGCTGTTTTTT
TRBJ2-6 | . | TRBV4-1 | TRBD1 | CASSQPARGTGANVLTF | TGCGCCAGCAGCCAGCCTGCCAGGGGGACGGGGGCCAACGTCCTGACTTTC
TRBJ2-1 | . | TRBV19 | TRBD1 | CAGSSPRDRGLGEQFF | TGTGCCGGTAGTAGCCCCCGGGACAGGGGGCTGGGTGAGCAGTTCTTC
TRBJ1-1 | . | TRBV6-5 | TRBD1 | CASSLQGARTEAFF | TGTGCCAGCAGTTTACAGGGGGCCAGGACTGAAGCTTTCTTT
TRBJ1-1 | . | TRBV25-1 | . | CASSEEESNTEAFF | TGTGCCAGCAGTGAAGAGGAATCGAACACTGAAGCTTTCTTT
TRBJ1-2 | . | TRBV5-6 | TRBD1 | CASSLRGQGWRYGYTF | TGTGCCAGCAGCTTGAGGGGACAGGGCTGGAGGTATGGCTACACCTTC
TRBJ1-3 | . | TRBV12-3/TRBV12-4 | TRBD1 | CASTGQGRNTIYF | TGTGCCAGCACCGGACAGGGAAGAAACACCATATATTTT
TRBJ1-5 | . | TRBV4-1 | . | CASSQDRGKQPQHF | TGCGCCAGCAGCCAAGATAGGGGGAAACAGCCCCAGCATTTT
TRBJ1-5 | . | TRBV6-5 | . | CATSSTGGKNQPQHF | TGTGCCACCTCCTCGACGGGAGGGAAGAATCAGCCCCAGCATTTT
TRBJ2-2 | . | TRBV7-9 | . | CASSLTAGELFF | TGTGCCAGCAGCTTAACTGCCGGGGAGCTGTTTTTT
TRBJ1-5 | few | TRBV28 | . | CASNRRQGGNNQPQHF | TGTGCCAGCAACCGCCGCCAGGGAGGAAACAATCAGCCCCAGCATTTT
TRBJ1-1 | . | TRBV27 | . | CASSLKAHGREAFF | TGTGCCAGCAGTTTAAAAGCGCATGGCAGGGAAGCTTTCTTT
TRBJ2-3 | . | TRBV18 | . | CASSRGRVNRDTQYF | TGTGCCAGCTCTAGGGGCAGGGTGAATCGGGATACGCAGTATTTT
TRBJ1-4 | . | TRBV7-2 | . | CASSLGQHNEKLFF | TGTGCCAGCAGCTTAGGACAACATAATGAAAAACTGTTTTTT
TRBJ2-3 | . | TRBV6-5 | . | CASRLYRGTDTQYF | TGTGCCAGCAGACTTTACAGGGGCACAGATACGCAGTATTTT
TRBJ1-4 | . | TRBV4-2 | . | CASRPFATNEKLFF | TGTGCCAGCCGACCGTTTGCAACTAATGAAAAACTGTTTTTT
TRBJ1-2 | once | TRBV24-1 | TRBD1 | CATSDSTTGGVWGYTF | TGTGCCACCAGTGATTCTACGACAGGGGGCGTCTGGGGCTACACCTTC
TRBJ2-7 | . | TRBV10-1 | TRBD1 | CASSERGQGADEQYF | TGCGCCAGCAGTGAAAGAGGACAGGGGGCCGACGAGCAGTACTTC
TRBJ1-2 | few | TRBV30 | . | CAWAPGNYGYTF | TGTGCCTGGGCCCCGGGGAACTATGGCTACACCTTC
TRBJ1-1 | . | TRBV11-2 | TRBD1 | CASSLSDRGTEAFF | TGTGCCAGCAGCTTATCGGACAGGGGCACTGAAGCTTTCTTT
TRBJ2-7 | . | TRBV11-3 | . | CASSLGGEAAYEQYF | TGTGCCAGCAGCTTAGGCGGGGAGGCAGCCTACGAGCAGTACTTC
TRBJ1-1 | once | TRBV5-1 | . | CASSLAGGGTEAFF | TGCGCCAGCAGCTTGGCTGGGGGCGGCACTGAAGCTTTCTTT
TRBJ1-1 | . | TRBV6-4 | TRBD1 | CASSRDRVSEAFF | TGTGCCAGCAGCCGGGACAGAGTTTCTGAAGCTTTCTTT
TRBJ1-2 | . | TRBV24-1 | . | CATSDSGGGGYTF | TGTGCCACCAGTGATTCTGGGGGTGGAGGCTACACCTTC
TRBJ1-2 | . | TRBV7-9 | TRBD1 | CASSLAPVGQGALGYTF | TGTGCCAGCAGCTTAGCGCCCGTCGGACAGGGGGCCCTAGGCTACACCTTC
TRBJ1-5 | . | TRBV12-3/TRBV12-4 | . | CASTFGAGTQHF | TGTGCCAGCACCTTTGGGGCGGGGACCCAGCATTTT
TRBJ2-3 | . | TRBV7-2 | TRBD2 | CASSLSPGGRNTDTQYF | TGTGCCAGCAGCTTATCCCCGGGGGGGCGAAACACAGATACGCAGTATTTT
TRBJ1-5 | . | TRBV2 | . | CASSSGPGAQHF | TGTGCCAGCAGTTCCGGCCCTGGGGCCCAGCATTTT
TRBJ1-1 | few | TRBV11-1 | . | CASSFPGAGTEAFF | TGTGCCAGCAGCTTCCCGGGGGCTGGCACTGAAGCTTTCTTT
TRBJ1-2 | . | TRBV5-1 | . | CASSLGRRGGVNYGYTF | TGCGCCAGCAGCTTGGGCCGGCGGGGGGGGGTTAACTATGGCTACACCTTC
TRBJ1-3 | . | TRBV19 | TRBD1 | CASTMDRGYGNTIYF | TGTGCCAGTACCATGGACAGGGGGTATGGAAACACCATATATTTT
TRBJ1-5 | . | TRBV12-3/TRBV12-4 | . | CASSLSSNQPQHF | TGTGCCAGCAGTTTAAGTAGCAATCAGCCCCAGCATTTT